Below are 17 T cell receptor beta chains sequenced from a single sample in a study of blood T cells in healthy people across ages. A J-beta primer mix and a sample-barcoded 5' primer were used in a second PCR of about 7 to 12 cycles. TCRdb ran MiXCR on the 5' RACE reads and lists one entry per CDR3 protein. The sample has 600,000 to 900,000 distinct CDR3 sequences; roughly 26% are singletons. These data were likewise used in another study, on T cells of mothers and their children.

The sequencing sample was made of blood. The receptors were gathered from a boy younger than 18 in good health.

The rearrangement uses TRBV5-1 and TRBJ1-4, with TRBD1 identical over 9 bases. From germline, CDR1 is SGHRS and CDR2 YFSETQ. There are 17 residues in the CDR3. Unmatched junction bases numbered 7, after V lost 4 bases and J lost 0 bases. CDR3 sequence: CASSHRDRASTNEKLFF. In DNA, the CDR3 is TGCGCCAGCAGCCACCGGGACAGGGCTTCAACTAATGAAAAACTGTTTTTT. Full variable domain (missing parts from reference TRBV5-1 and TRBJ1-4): KAGVTQTPRYLIKTRGQQVTLSCSPISGHRSVSWYQQTPGQGLQFLFEYFSETQRNKGNFPGRFSGRQFSNSRSEMNVSTLELGDSALYLCASSHRDRASTNEKLFFGSGTQLSVL.

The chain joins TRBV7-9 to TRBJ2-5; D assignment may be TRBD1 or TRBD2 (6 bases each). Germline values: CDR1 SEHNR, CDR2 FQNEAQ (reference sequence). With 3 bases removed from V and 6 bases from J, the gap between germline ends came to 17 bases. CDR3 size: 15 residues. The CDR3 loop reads CASSFVPGGKKTQYF. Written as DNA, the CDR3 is TGTGCCAGCAGCTTCGTCCCCGGGGGCAAAAAGACCCAGTACTTC.

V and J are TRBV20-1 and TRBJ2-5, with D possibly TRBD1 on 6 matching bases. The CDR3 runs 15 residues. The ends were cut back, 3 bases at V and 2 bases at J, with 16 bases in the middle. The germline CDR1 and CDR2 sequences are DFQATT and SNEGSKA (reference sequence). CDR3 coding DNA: TGCAGTGCTAGGGACGGAGCAGGGGCACAAGAGACCCAGTACTTC. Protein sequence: CSARDGAGAQETQYF.

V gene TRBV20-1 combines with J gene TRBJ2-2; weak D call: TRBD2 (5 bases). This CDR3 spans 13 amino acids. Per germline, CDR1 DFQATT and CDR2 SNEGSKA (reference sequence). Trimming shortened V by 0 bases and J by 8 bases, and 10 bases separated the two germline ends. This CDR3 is CSARDRAGGELFF. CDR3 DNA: TGCAGTGCTAGAGATCGGGCGGGTGGGGAGCTGTTTTTT.

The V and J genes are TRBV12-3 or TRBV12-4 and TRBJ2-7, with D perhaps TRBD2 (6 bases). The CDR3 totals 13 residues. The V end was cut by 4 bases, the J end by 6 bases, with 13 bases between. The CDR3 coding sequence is TGTGCCAGCAGTTCGAACGGGGACTCCGAGCAGTACTTC. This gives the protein CASSSNGDSEQYF.

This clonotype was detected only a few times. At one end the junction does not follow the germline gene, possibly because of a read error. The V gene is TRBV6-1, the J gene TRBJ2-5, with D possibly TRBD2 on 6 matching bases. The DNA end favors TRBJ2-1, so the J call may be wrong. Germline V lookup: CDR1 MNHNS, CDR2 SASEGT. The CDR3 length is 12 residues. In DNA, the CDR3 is TGTGTCAGCACTGAACTAGCAAATGAGCAGTTCTTC. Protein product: CVSTELANEQFF.

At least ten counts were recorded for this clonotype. The CDR3 DNA reads TGTGCCAGCAGGGACCTCAATGAGCAGTTCTTC. Protein: CASRDLNEQFF. V gene TRBV12-3 or TRBV12-4 combines with J gene TRBJ2-1; D gene ambiguous. There are 11 residues in the CDR3. V gave up 6 bases and J gave up 6 bases, with 6 bases separating them.

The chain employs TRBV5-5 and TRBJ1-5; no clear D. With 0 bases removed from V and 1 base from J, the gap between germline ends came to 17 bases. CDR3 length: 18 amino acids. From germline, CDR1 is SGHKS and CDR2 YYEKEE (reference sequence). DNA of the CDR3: TGTGCCAGCAGCTTGGCCGGTGCGGGGATTGGGAGCAATCAGCCCCAGCATTTT. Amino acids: CASSLAGAGIGSNQPQHF.

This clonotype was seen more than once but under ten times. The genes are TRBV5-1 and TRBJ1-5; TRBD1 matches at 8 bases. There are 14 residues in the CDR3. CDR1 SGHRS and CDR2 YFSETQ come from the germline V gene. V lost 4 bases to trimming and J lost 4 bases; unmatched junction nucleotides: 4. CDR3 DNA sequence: TGCGCCAGCAGCCCGGACAGGGAAAATCAGCCCCAGCATTTT. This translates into CASSPDRENQPQHF.

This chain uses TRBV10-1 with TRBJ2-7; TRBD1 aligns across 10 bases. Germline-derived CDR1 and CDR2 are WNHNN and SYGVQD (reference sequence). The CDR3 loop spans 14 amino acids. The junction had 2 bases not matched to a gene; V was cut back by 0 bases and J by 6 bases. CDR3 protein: CASSESGDRGEQYF. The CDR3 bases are TGCGCCAGCAGTGAGTCGGGGGACAGGGGCGAGCAGTACTTC.

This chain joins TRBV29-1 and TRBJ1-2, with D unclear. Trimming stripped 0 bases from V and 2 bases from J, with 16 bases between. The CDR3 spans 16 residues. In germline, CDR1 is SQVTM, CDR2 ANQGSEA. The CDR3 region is CSVEDQLDARNYGYTF. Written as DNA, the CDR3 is TGCAGCGTTGAAGATCAACTGGATGCCCGAAACTATGGCTACACCTTC.

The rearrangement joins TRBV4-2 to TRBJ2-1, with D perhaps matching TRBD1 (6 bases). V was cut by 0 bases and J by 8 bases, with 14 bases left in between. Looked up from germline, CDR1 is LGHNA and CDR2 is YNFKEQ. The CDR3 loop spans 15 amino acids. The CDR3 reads CASSQDRDRHHEQFF. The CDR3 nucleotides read TGTGCCAGCAGCCAAGATCGTGACAGGCACCATGAGCAGTTCTTC.

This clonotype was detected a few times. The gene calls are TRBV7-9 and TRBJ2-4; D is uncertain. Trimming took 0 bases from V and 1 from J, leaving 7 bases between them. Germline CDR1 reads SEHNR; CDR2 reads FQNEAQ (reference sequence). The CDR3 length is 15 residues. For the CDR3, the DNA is TGTGCCAGCAGCTTAGCGCGGAGTGCCAAAAACATTCAGTACTTC. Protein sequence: CASSLARSAKNIQYF.

The DNA for the CDR3 is TGTGCCAGCAGTGAAGGGATAGCGGAGACCCAGTACTTC. The encoded protein is CASSEGIAETQYF. The chain carries TRBV6-1 and TRBJ2-1; perhaps TRBD2 as D (5 bases). The J call may be in error: the DNA end matches TRBJ2-5 better. The CDR3 totals 13 residues. The V gene's germline CDR1 is MNHNS and CDR2 SASEGT.

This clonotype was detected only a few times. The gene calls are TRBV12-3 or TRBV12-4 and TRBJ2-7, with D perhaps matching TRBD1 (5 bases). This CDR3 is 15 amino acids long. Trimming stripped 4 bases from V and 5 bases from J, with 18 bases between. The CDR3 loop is CASSSQQDKYDEQYF. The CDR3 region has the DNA TGTGCCAGCAGTTCTCAGCAGGACAAATATGACGAGCAGTACTTC.

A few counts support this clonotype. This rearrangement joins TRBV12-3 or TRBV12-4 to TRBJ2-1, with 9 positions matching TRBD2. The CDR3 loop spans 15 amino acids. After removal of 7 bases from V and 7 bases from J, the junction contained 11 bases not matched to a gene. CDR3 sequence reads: CASTKSGGTRNEQFF. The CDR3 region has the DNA TGTGCCAGCACCAAGAGCGGGGGGACAAGGAATGAGCAGTTCTTC.

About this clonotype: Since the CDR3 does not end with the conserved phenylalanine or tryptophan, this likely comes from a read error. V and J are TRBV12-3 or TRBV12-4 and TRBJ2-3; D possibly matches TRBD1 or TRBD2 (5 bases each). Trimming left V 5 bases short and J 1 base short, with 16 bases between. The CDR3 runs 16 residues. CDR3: CASSPGTLQGTDTQYS. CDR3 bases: TGTGCCAGCAGTCCCGGGACGTTACAGGGCACAGATACGCAGTATTCT.